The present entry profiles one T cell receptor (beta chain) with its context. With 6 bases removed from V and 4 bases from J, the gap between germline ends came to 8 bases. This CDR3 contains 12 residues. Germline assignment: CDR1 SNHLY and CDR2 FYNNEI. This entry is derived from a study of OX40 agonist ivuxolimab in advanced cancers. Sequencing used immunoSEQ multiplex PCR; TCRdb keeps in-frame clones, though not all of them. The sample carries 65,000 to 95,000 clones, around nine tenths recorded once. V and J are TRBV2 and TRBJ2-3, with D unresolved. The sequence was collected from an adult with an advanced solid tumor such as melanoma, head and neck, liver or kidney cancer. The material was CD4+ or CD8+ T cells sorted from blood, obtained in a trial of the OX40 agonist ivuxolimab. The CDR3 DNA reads TGTGCCAGCAGAGGCTGGGCAGATACGCAGTATTTT. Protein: CASRGWADTQYF.